Each of the 5 T cell receptor beta chains below was sequenced from the same sample in a study of cytomegalovirus exposure and HLA in healthy donors. The study ran its PCR with 60 Vbeta and 13 Jbeta primers. The repertoire was sequenced with immunoSEQ multiplex PCR; TCRdb's copy has only in-frame clones and lacks some. The profile shows roughly 67,000 clones, around 78% of them singletons. Sequenced sample: PBMCs. The receptors here all came from a man in his forties in good health and CMV-seronegative.

This clone was detected a few times. The chain employs TRBV19 and TRBJ2-2; 8 nucleotides align to TRBD1. CDR3 length equals 15 residues. Germline CDR1 is LNHDA and CDR2 is SQIVND (reference sequence). The V segment lost 6 bases and the J segment 4 bases; nucleotides outside the gene matches: 7. In DNA, the CDR3 is TGTGCCAGTAGACCGGGGACAGGAAGCACCGGGGAGCTGTTTTTT. Protein sequence: CASRPGTGSTGELFF.

This rearrangement joins TRBV25-1 to TRBJ2-7, with D unresolved. Germline V gene sequence: CDR1 MGHDK, CDR2 SYGVNS. The length of the CDR3 is 14 residues. Trimming took off 3 bases at V and 3 bases at J, with 12 bases between the two ends. The CDR3 DNA reads as TGTGCCAGCAGTGATCATGCTGCGAACTACGAGCAGTACTTC. Protein sequence: CASSDHAANYEQYF.

The rearrangement uses TRBV21-1 and TRBJ2-3; the DNA was not compared with TRBD1, the D call given in the table. TRBV21-1 is noted as a pseudogene. The CDR3 sequence is 19 residues long. Here the CDR3 reads CASTDPRDSQLLPLHTQYF. CDR3 nucleotide sequence: TGTGCCAGCACCGACCCCCGGGACAGTCAACTTTTGCCGCTGCATACGCAGTATTTT.

The rearrangement uses TRBV5-1 and TRBJ2-6, with TRBD2 matching over 7 bases. The CDR3 covers 16 residues. Trimming took 1 base from V and 1 from J; bases not matched to a gene: 2. Germline CDR1 is SGHRS and CDR2 is YFSETQ. The CDR3, as DNA: TGCGCCAGCAGCTTGTGGGGAGGGTCTGGGGCCAACGTCCTGACTTTC. Its translation is CASSLWGGSGANVLTF.

This chain uses TRBV7-9 with TRBJ2-1, with D tentatively TRBD2 (6 bases). Per the germline V gene, CDR1 is SEHNR and CDR2 is FQNEAQ (reference sequence). Trimming took off 6 bases at V and 8 bases at J, with 17 bases between the two ends. This CDR3 contains 14 residues. Here the CDR3 reads CASRLGLEGDEQFF. CDR3 sequence (DNA): TGTGCCAGCAGGTTGGGACTCGAGGGAGATGAGCAGTTCTTC.